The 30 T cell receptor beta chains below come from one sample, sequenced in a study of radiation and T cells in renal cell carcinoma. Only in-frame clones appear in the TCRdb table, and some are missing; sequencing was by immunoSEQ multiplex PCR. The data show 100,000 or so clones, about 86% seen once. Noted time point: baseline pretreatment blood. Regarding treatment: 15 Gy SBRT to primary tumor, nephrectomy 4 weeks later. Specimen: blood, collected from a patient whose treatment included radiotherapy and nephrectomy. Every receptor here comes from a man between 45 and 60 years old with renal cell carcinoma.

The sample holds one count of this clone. CDR3 amino acids: CASSRTASNGNTIYF. The CDR3 nucleotides read TGTGCCAGCAGCCGAACGGCCAGTAATGGAAACACCATATATTTT. This chain links TRBV7-9 with TRBJ1-3; D uncertain. CDR1 SEHNR and CDR2 FQNEAQ come from the germline V gene (reference sequence). The CDR3 runs 15 residues. The V and J ends lost 5 bases and 3 bases respectively, with 14 bases between them.

CDR3 sequence: CASSAGLWNEQFF. The CDR3 region has the DNA TGTGCCAGTAGTGCGGGACTTTGGAATGAGCAGTTCTTC. The rearrangement links TRBV19 to TRBJ2-1; a weak D match, TRBD2 (6 bases). CDR1 is LNHDA, CDR2 SQIVND, per germline (reference sequence). The CDR3 runs 13 residues. V dropped 5 bases and J dropped 7 bases, with 12 bases sitting between them. The entire variable domain, with the rest obtained from reference TRBV19 and TRBJ2-1, is as follows: DGGITQSPKYLFRKEGQNVTLSCEQNLNHDAMYWYRQDPGQGLRLIYYSQIVNDFQKGDIAEGYSVSREKKESFPLTVTSAQKNPTAFYLCASSAGLWNEQFFGPGTRLTVL.

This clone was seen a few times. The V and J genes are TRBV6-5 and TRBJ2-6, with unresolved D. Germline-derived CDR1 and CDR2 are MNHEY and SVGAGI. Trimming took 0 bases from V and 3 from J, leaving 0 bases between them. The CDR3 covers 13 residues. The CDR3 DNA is TGTGCCAGCAGTTACTCTGGGGCCAACGTCCTGACTTTC. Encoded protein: CASSYSGANVLTF.

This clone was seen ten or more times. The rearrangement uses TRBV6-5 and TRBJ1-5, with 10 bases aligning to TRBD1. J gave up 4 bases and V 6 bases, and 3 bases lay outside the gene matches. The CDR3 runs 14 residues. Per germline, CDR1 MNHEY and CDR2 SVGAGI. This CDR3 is CASSSDRGNQPQHF. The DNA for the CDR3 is TGTGCCAGCAGCTCGGACAGGGGGAATCAGCCCCAGCATTTT.

In DNA, the CDR3 is TGCAGCGTTAGGGCCACCGGGGAGCTGTTTTTT. Amino acids: CSVRATGELFF. This sequence joins TRBV29-1 and TRBJ2-2; no clear D gene. Germline CDR1 reads SQVTM; CDR2 reads ANQGSEA. The CDR3 sequence is 11 residues long. V was pared by 5 bases and J by 4 bases, with 5 bases between.

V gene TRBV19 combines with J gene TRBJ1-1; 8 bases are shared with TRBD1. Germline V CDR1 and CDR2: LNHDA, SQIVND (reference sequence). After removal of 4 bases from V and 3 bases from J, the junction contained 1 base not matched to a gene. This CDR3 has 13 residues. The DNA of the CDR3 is TGTGCCAGTAGTACGACAGGGGACACTGAAGCTTTCTTT. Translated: CASSTTGDTEAFF.

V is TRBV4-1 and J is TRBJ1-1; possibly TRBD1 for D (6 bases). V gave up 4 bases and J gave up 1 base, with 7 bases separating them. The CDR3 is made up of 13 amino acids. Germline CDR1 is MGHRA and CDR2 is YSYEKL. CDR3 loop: CASSRGQNTEAFF. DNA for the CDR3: TGCGCCAGCAGCCGGGGACAGAACACTGAAGCTTTCTTT.

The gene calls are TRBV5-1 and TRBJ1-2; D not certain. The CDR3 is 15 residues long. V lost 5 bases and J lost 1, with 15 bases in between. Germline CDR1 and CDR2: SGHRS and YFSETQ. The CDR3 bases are TGCGCCAGCAGGGGAGGCTCCGGTTATAACTATGGCTACACCTTC. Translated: CASRGGSGYNYGYTF.

CDR3 sequence: CAISEMTGVEQYF. The CDR3 DNA reads TGTGCCATCAGTGAAATGACAGGGGTCGAGCAGTACTTC. The V and J genes are TRBV10-3 and TRBJ2-7; 8 bases fit TRBD1. V lost 3 bases, J lost 6 bases, and 4 bases stayed unmatched. Germline assignment: CDR1 ENHRY and CDR2 SYGVKD. This CDR3 is built from 13 residues.

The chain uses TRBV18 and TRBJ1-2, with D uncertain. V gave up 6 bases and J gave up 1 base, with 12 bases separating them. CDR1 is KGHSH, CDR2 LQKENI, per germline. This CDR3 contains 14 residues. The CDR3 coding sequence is TGTGCCAGCTCCCCCGGGCCCAATAACTATGGCTACACCTTC. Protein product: CASSPGPNNYGYTF. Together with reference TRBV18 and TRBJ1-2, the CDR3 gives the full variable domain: NAGVMQNPRHLVRRRGQEARLRCSPMKGHSHVYWYRQLPEEGLKFMVYLQKENIIDESGMPKERFSAEFPKEGPSILRIQQVVRGDSAAYFCASSPGPNNYGYTFGSGTRLTVV.

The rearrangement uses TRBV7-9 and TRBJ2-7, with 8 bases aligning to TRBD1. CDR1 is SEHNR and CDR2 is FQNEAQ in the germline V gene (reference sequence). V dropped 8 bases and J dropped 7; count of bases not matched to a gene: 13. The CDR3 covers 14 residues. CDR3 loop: CASSMHQGAEEQYF. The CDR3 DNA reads TGTGCCAGCTCCATGCACCAGGGGGCGGAGGAGCAGTACTTC.

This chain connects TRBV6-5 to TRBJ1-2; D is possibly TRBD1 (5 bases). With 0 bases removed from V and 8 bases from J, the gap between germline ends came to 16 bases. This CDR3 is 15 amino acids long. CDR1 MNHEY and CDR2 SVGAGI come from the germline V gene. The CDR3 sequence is CASSYSLGAVGGYTF. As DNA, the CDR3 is TGTGCCAGCAGTTACTCGCTAGGGGCGGTCGGAGGCTACACCTTC.

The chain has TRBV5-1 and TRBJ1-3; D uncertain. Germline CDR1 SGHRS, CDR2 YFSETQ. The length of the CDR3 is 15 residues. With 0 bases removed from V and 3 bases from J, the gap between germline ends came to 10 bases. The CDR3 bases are TGCGCCAGCAGCTTGGAGGGAGTGGGTGGAAACACCATATATTTT. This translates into CASSLEGVGGNTIYF. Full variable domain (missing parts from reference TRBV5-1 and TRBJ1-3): KAGVTQTPRYLIKTRGQQVTLSCSPISGHRSVSWYQQTPGQGLQFLFEYFSETQRNKGNFPGRFSGRQFSNSRSEMNVSTLELGDSALYLCASSLEGVGGNTIYFGEGSWLTVV.

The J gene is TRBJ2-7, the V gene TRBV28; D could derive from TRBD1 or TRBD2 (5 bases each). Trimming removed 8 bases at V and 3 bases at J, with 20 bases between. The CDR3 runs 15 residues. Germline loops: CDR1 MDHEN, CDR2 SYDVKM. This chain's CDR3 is CASQSRDLYGYEQYF. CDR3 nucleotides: TGTGCCAGCCAGTCCCGGGACCTCTACGGCTACGAGCAGTACTTC.

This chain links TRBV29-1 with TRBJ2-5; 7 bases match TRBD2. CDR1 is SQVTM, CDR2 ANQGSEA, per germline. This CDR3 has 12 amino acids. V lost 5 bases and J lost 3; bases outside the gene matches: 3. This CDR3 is CSVLLAEETQYF. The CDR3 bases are TGCAGCGTTCTCCTAGCGGAAGAGACCCAGTACTTC. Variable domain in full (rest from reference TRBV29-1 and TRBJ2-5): SAVISQKPSRDICQRGTSLTIQCQVDSQVTMMFWYRQQPGQSLTLIATANQGSEATYESGFVIDKFPISRPNLTFSTLTVSNMSPEDSSIYLCSVLLAEETQYFGPGTRLLVL.

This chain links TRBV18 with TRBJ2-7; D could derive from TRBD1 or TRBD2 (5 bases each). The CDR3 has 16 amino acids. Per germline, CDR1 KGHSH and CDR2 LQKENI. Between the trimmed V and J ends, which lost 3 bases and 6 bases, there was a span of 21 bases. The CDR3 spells CASSPLGTYGAIEQYF. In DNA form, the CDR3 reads TGTGCCAGCTCACCCCTGGGGACGTACGGCGCCATCGAGCAGTACTTC.

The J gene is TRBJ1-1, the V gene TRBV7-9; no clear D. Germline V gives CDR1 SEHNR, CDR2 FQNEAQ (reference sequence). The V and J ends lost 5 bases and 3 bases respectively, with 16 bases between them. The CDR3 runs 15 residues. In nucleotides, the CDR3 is TGTGCCAGCAGCAAATCGACATCAGCCTACACTGAAGCTTTCTTT. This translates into CASSKSTSAYTEAFF.

DNA for the CDR3: TGTGCCAGCAGTCCCGCAACCCAGACAAATTACGAGCAGTACTTC. Translated: CASSPATQTNYEQYF. The rearrangement joins TRBV28 to TRBJ2-7; D is unclear. The CDR3 runs 15 residues. V dropped 5 bases and J dropped 4 bases, with 18 bases sitting between them. Germline CDR1 is MDHEN and CDR2 is SYDVKM.

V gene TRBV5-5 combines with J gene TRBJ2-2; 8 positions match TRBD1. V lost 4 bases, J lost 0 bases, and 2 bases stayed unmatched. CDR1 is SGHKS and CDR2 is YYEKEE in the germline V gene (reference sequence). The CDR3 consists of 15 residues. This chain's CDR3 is CASSQDRANTGELFF. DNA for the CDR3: TGTGCCAGCAGCCAGGACAGGGCGAACACCGGGGAGCTGTTTTTT.

CDR3 in amino acids: CASSPTGDSYEQYF. The CDR3 DNA reads TGTGCCAGCAGCCCAACAGGGGACTCCTACGAGCAGTACTTC. The chain carries TRBV9 and TRBJ2-7, with 7 nucleotides matching TRBD1. Germline CDR1 and CDR2: SGDLS and YYNGEE. The CDR3 has 14 amino acids. Losses at the gene ends were 4 bases for V and 0 bases for J; bases not matched to a gene: 4.

CDR3 amino acids: CASSQGTGLLAGELFF. The CDR3 DNA reads TGCGCCAGCAGTCAAGGGACAGGGTTGTTGGCCGGGGAGCTGTTTTTT. V is TRBV5-1 and J is TRBJ2-2; 9 bases map to TRBD1. The CDR3 totals 16 residues. V lost 5 bases and J lost 6; bases outside the gene matches: 11. Germline V CDR1 and CDR2: SGHRS, YFSETQ.

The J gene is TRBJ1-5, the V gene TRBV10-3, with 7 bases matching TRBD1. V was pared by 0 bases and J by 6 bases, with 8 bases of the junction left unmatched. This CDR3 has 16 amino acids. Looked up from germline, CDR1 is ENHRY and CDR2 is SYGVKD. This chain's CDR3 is CAISESRQGTGQPQHF. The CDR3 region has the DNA TGTGCCATCAGTGAGTCGAGACAGGGCACCGGTCAGCCCCAGCATTTT.

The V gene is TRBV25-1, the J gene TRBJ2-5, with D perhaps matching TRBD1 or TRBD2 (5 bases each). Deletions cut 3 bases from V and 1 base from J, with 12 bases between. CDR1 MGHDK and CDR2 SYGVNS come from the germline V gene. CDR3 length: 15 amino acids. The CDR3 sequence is CASSDSGTFQETQYF. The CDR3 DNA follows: TGTGCCAGCAGTGATTCCGGGACGTTCCAAGAGACCCAGTACTTC.

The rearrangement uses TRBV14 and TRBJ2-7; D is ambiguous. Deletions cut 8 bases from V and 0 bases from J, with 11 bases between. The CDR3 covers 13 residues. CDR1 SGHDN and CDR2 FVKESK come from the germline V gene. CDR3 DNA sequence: TGTGCCAGCCCGGACCAAAGCTCCTACGAGCAGTACTTC. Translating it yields CASPDQSSYEQYF.

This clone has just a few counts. CDR3: CASGLAENNEQFF. Written as DNA, the CDR3 is TGTGCCAGCGGACTAGCGGAAAACAATGAGCAGTTCTTC. The chain couples TRBV7-6 to TRBJ2-1; 10 bases map to TRBD2. The germline V gene encodes CDR1 SGHVS and CDR2 FNYEAQ. Trimming took 8 bases from V and 5 from J; bases not matched to a gene: 3. This CDR3 region has 13 residues.

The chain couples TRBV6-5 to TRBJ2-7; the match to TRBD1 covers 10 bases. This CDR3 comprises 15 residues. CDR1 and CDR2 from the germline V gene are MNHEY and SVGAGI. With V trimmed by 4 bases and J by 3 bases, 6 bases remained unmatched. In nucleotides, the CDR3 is TGTGCCAGCAGTTCCGCCGGGACAGGGGTCTACGAGCAGTACTTC. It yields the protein CASSSAGTGVYEQYF.

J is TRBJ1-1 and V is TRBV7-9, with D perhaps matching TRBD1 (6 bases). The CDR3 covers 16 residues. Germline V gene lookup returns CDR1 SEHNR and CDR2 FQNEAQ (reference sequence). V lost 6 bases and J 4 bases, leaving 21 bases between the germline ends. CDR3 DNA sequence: TGTGCCAGCAGTAGATCGGAGGGGGGCCCAGTCACTGAAGCTTTCTTT. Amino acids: CASSRSEGGPVTEAFF.

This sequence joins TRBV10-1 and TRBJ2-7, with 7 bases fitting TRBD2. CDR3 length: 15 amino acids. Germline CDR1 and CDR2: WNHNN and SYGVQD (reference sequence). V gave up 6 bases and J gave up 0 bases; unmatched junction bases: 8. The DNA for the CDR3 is TGCGCCAGCAGCCATCTAGCGGACGGCTCCTACGAGCAGTACTTC. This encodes CASSHLADGSYEQYF.

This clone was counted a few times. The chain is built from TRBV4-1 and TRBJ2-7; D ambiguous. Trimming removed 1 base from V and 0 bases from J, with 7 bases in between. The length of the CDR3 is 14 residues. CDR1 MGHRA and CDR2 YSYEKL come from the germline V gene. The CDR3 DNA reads TGCGCCAGCAGCCAAGTGGGTACCTCCTACGAGCAGTACTTC. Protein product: CASSQVGTSYEQYF.

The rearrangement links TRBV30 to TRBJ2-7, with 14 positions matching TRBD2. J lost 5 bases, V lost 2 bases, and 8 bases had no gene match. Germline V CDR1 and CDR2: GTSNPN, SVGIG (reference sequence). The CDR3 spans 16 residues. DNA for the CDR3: TGTGCCTGGAGTCCGCCTGGACTAGCGGGAGGTCACGAGCAGTACTTC. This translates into CAWSPPGLAGGHEQYF.